Shown below are 22 T cell receptor beta chains from a single sample sequenced in a study of blood T cell repertoires in COVID-19. Profiled with immunoSEQ multiplex PCR; TCRdb holds only in-frame clones, not every one. The table shows 430,000 or so clones, with 88% occurring only once. Sequencing input: PBMCs or T cells enriched from blood (not recorded which). Receptor source: a woman between 18 and 29 years old who had been exposed to COVID-19.

This rearrangement joins TRBV7-9 to TRBJ2-7; no definite D call. CDR3 length equals 13 residues. V was pared by 5 bases and J by 2 bases, with 10 bases between. Germline CDR1 is SEHNR and CDR2 is FQNEAQ (reference sequence). In DNA, the CDR3 is TGTGCCAGCAGCCGGGTCACAACCTACGAGCAGTACTTC. Translation: CASSRVTTYEQYF.

The rearrangement links TRBV7-6 to TRBJ2-7; D is unclear. This CDR3 has 14 residues. Germline assignment: CDR1 SGHVS and CDR2 FNYEAQ. Trimming pared 2 bases from V and 2 bases from J, leaving 10 bases between. CDR3 residues: CASSLLSFPYEQYF. In DNA form, the CDR3 reads TGTGCCAGCAGCTTACTCTCGTTCCCCTACGAGCAGTACTTC.

CDR3 DNA sequence: TGTGCCAGCAGCCAAGGGATGCAGGGGTCTTATGGCTACACCTTC. Encoded protein: CASSQGMQGSYGYTF. This sequence joins TRBV3-1 (or the pseudogene TRBV3-2) and TRBJ1-2; a possible D gene is TRBD1 (6 bases). CDR3 length equals 15 residues. With 1 base removed from V and 5 bases from J, the gap between germline ends came to 14 bases. Germline values: CDR1 LGHDT, CDR2 YNNKEL (reference sequence).

The rearrangement links TRBV4-3 to TRBJ2-7; 15 positions match TRBD2. There are 16 residues in the CDR3. Germline lookup yields CDR1 LGHNA and CDR2 YSLEER. Losses at the gene ends were 1 base for V and 2 bases for J; bases not matched to a gene: 0. The CDR3 loop reads CASSQGTSGGAYEQYF. CDR3 coding DNA: TGCGCCAGCAGCCAAGGGACTAGCGGGGGGGCCTACGAGCAGTACTTC.

The chain recombines TRBV15 with TRBJ2-5, with D maybe TRBD2 (6 bases). V shed 0 bases and J shed 5 bases, with 10 bases lying between them. The CDR3 has 14 amino acids. CDR1 and CDR2 from the germline V gene are LNHNV and YYDKDF (reference sequence). CDR3 coding DNA: TGTGCCACCAGCAGAGATTTGGGGGGTGAGACCCAGTACTTC. Encoded protein: CATSRDLGGETQYF.

This sequence joins TRBV7-3 and TRBJ2-3; maybe TRBD2 (6 bases). CDR3 length equals 14 residues. Germline CDR1 SGHTA, CDR2 FQGTGA. V was cut by 0 bases and J by 4 bases, with 8 bases left in between. The chain's CDR3 is CASSLTPGADTQYF. The CDR3 coding sequence is TGTGCCAGCAGCTTAACTCCGGGGGCAGATACGCAGTATTTT.

The CDR3 nucleotides read TGCGCCAGCAGCCAAGATGGAGGAGGGTACTATGGCTACACCTTC. It encodes CASSQDGGGYYGYTF. The rearrangement links TRBV4-1 to TRBJ1-2; D unclear. The CDR3 spans 15 residues. Per germline, CDR1 MGHRA and CDR2 YSYEKL. Trimming removed 0 bases from V and 3 bases from J, with 11 bases in between.

This chain links TRBV5-5 with TRBJ2-3; possibly TRBD1 for D (6 bases). The germline V and J ends were trimmed by 1 base and 1 base, with 13 bases remaining between them. Germline CDR1 and CDR2: SGHKS and YYEKEE (reference sequence). CDR3 size: 16 residues. The CDR3 here is CASSLWVRGGTDTQYF. CDR3 nucleotide sequence: TGTGCCAGCAGCTTGTGGGTCAGGGGTGGCACAGATACGCAGTATTTT.

The rearrangement uses TRBV11-2 and TRBJ1-5, with a tentative D call TRBD1 (6 bases). The V end was cut by 2 bases, the J end by 6 bases, with 17 bases between. This CDR3 has 16 residues. Germline V lookup: CDR1 SGHAT, CDR2 FQNNGV. The CDR3: CASSLSGVGATQPQHF. The CDR3 bases are TGTGCCAGCAGCTTAAGTGGGGTGGGGGCGACTCAGCCCCAGCATTTT.

This chain joins TRBV7-2 and TRBJ2-7; maybe TRBD1 (5 bases). The V end was cut by 8 bases, the J end by 0 bases, with 17 bases between. The germline V gene has CDR1 SGHTA and CDR2 FQGNSA. The CDR3 runs 15 residues. The CDR3 bases are TGTGCCAGCGGACAACAACAGGTTACCTCCTACGAGCAGTACTTC. It specifies CASGQQQVTSYEQYF.

Many counts were recorded for this clone. The V gene is TRBV6-4, the J gene TRBJ2-1, with 8 nucleotides matching TRBD1. The CDR3 totals 15 residues. V was pared by 3 bases and J by 4 bases, with 5 bases of the junction left unmatched. Germline V gives CDR1 MRHNA, CDR2 SNTAGT. This chain's CDR3 is CASSDEQGGYNEQFF. In nucleotides, the CDR3 is TGTGCCAGCAGTGATGAACAGGGGGGATACAATGAGCAGTTCTTC.

In this sample, this clone turned up once. The rearrangement uses TRBV15 and TRBJ2-1; D might be TRBD2 (7 bases). CDR1 and CDR2 from the germline V gene are LNHNV and YYDKDF (reference sequence). The CDR3 is 15 amino acids. V was pared by 1 base and J by 10 bases, with 17 bases between. In DNA form, the CDR3 reads TGTGCCACCAGCAGAGTAAGGGGGGGGAGCGGGGAGCAGTTCTTC. Protein sequence: CATSRVRGGSGEQFF.

V is TRBV19 and J is TRBJ2-1; 10 nucleotides line up with TRBD2. Germline CDR1 LNHDA, CDR2 SQIVND (reference sequence). There are 14 residues in the CDR3. Trimming removed 9 bases from V and 4 bases from J; junction bases left unmatched: 6. The CDR3 DNA sequence: TGTGCCAGCAGCCTAGCGGGAGCGTACAATGAGCAGTTCTTC. Translated, it gives CASSLAGAYNEQFF. The complete variable domain, with remaining parts taken from reference TRBV19 and TRBJ2-1, reads DGGITQSPKYLFRKEGQNVTLSCEQNLNHDAMYWYRQDPGQGLRLIYYSQIVNDFQKGDIAEGYSVSREKKESFPLTVTSAQKNPTAFYLCASSLAGAYNEQFFGPGTRLTVL.

V is TRBV19 and J is TRBJ2-1; TRBD1 might be the D (6 bases). This CDR3 has 15 amino acids. Germline CDR1 and CDR2: LNHDA and SQIVND (reference sequence). The V and J ends lost 6 bases and 3 bases respectively, with 15 bases between them. The CDR3 DNA reads TGTGCCAGTAGGAATGACAGGTCAAACTACAATGAGCAGTTCTTC. It yields the protein CASRNDRSNYNEQFF.

The chain combines TRBV6-2 or TRBV6-3 with TRBJ2-2; 7 bases align to TRBD1. Germline V gene data show CDR1 as MNHEY and CDR2 as SVGEGT. With 4 bases clipped from V and 1 base from J, the junction kept 0 bases outside the gene matches. This CDR3 has 14 amino acids. CDR3 region: CASSWTGNTGELFF. The CDR3 coding sequence is TGTGCCAGCAGTTGGACAGGGAACACCGGGGAGCTGTTTTTT.

The chain recombines TRBV18 with TRBJ2-7; D may be TRBD2 (7 bases). This CDR3 spans 16 amino acids. The ends were cut back, 1 base at V and 0 bases at J, with 13 bases in the middle. Germline CDR1 and CDR2: KGHSH and LQKENI. CDR3 nucleotide sequence: TGTGCCAGCTCACCACTTGGGGGGGGGCCCTCCTACGAGCAGTACTTC. It yields the protein CASSPLGGGPSYEQYF.

This clone appeared once. This chain uses TRBV27 with TRBJ1-4; D not certain. V was pared by 4 bases and J by 3 bases, with 9 bases between. The CDR3 is 14 residues long. Germline V CDR1 and CDR2: MNHEY, SMNVEV (reference sequence). The DNA of the CDR3 is TGTGCCAGCAGTTACTCAACCGCTAATGAAAAACTGTTTTTT. Its protein product is CASSYSTANEKLFF.

This sequence joins TRBV18 and TRBJ1-4; D is undetermined. The germline V and J ends were trimmed by 3 bases and 2 bases, with 19 bases remaining between them. The CDR3 runs to 18 residues. In germline, CDR1 is KGHSH, CDR2 LQKENI. The CDR3 DNA sequence: TGTGCCAGCTCACCGTACGTAAGAGCCCAACCTACTAATGAAAAACTGTTTTTT. Translation: CASSPYVRAQPTNEKLFF.

The chain is built from TRBV6-5 and TRBJ2-1; 9 bases fit TRBD2. Per germline, CDR1 MNHEY and CDR2 SVGAGI. The V segment lost 6 bases and the J segment 5 bases; nucleotides outside the gene matches: 8. The CDR3 runs to 15 residues. This CDR3 is CASSVSGGTNNEQFF. The DNA of the CDR3 is TGTGCCAGCAGCGTAAGCGGGGGGACGAACAATGAGCAGTTCTTC.

The rearrangement uses TRBV28 and TRBJ1-5, with TRBD1 identical over 8 bases. CDR1 is MDHEN, CDR2 SYDVKM, per germline. V dropped 5 bases and J dropped 5; count of bases not matched to a gene: 8. This CDR3 spans 15 amino acids. The CDR3 DNA reads as TGTGCCAGCAGTCCCCTCGGGACAGGAGATCAGCCCCAGCATTTT. Translating gives CASSPLGTGDQPQHF. Full variable domain (remainder filled in from reference TRBV28 and TRBJ1-5): DVKVTQSSRYLVKRTGEKVFLECVQDMDHENMFWYRQDPGLGLRLIYFSYDVKMKEKGDIPEGYSVSREKKERFSLILESASTNQTSMYLCASSPLGTGDQPQHFGDGTRLSIL.

DNA for the CDR3: TGCGCCAGCAGCGTCGGGACTAGCTACGAGCAGTACTTC. This codes for CASSVGTSYEQYF. This chain joins TRBV10-2 and TRBJ2-7; 8 bases are shared with TRBD2. With V trimmed by 6 bases and J by 3 bases, 4 bases remained unmatched. This CDR3 has 13 residues. Germline lookup yields CDR1 WSHSY and CDR2 SAAADI.

The sample holds one count of this clone. The chain employs TRBV5-4 and TRBJ2-5; the D gene is possibly TRBD1 (6 bases). The germline V gene encodes CDR1 SGHNT and CDR2 YYREEE (reference sequence). The CDR3 length is 15 residues. V lost 4 bases, J lost 5 bases, and 18 bases lay in between. Here the CDR3 DNA reads TGTGCCAGCAGCACATCAGGGGATGTCGCGGAGACCCAGTACTTC. This codes for CASSTSGDVAETQYF.